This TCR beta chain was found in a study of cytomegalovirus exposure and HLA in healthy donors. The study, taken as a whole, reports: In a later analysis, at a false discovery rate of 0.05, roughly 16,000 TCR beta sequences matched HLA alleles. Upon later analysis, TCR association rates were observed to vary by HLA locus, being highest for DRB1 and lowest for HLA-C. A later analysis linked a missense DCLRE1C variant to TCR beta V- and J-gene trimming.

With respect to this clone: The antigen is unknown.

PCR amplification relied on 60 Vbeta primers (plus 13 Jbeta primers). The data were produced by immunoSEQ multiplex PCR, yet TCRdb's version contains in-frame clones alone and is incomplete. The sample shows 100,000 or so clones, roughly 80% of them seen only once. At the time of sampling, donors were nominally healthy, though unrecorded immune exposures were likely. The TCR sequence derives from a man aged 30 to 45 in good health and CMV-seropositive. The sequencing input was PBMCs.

CDR3 in amino acids: CASSSWTGVYEQYF. The CDR3 DNA reads as TGTGCCAGCAGCTCCTGGACAGGGGTGTACGAGCAGTACTTC. The gene calls are TRBV28 and TRBJ2-7; TRBD1 aligns across 9 bases. The CDR3 covers 14 residues. Germline V lookup: CDR1 MDHEN, CDR2 SYDVKM. The V and J ends lost 6 bases and 4 bases, in that order; junction bases with no gene match: 7.